This T cell receptor (beta chain) was sequenced in a study of T cell changes during pregnancy in multiple sclerosis. Assay used: immunoSEQ multiplex PCR; TCRdb lists only in-frame clones, some missing. This table holds about 53,000 clones, about 88% found once. V lost 0 bases, J lost 4 bases, and 8 bases stayed unmatched. Germline assignment: CDR1 LGHNA and CDR2 YSLEER. The CDR3 is made up of 17 amino acids. The input for sequencing was CD8+ T cells from peripheral blood mononuclear cells, taken before pregnancy. The source is a female donor with multiple sclerosis, enrolled in a pregnancy study. This chain uses TRBV4-3 with TRBJ1-3; TRBD1 aligns across 8 bases. The CDR3 DNA follows: TGCGCCAGCAGCCAAGATGTCCCGGACAGGGCCGGAAACACCATATATTTT. Residues: CASSQDVPDRAGNTIYF.